This T cell receptor beta chain emerged from a study of CD8 T cells in ankylosing spondylitis. This clonotype was seen more than once but under ten times. The antigen remains unidentified. Broader study findings: There was a TCR beta motif, made of fewer than 10 highly homologous variants, that appeared characteristic of ankylosing spondylitis blood. Disease-associated clones were reportedly significantly overrepresented in matched ankylosing spondylitis synovial fluid. Relatively scarce in peripheral blood, disease-linked clones were CD8+.

Quantitative molecular-barcoded 5'-RACE generated the TCR beta libraries. TCRdb ran MiXCR on the 5' RACE reads and lists one entry per CDR3 protein. Among 150,000 to 250,000 distinct CDR3 sequences, roughly 13% were seen once, and the ten largest hold approximately 15%. Sequenced input: blood, either unsorted or a sorted T cell fraction (not recorded which). The TCR comes from a male donor with ankylosing spondylitis or in good health (not recorded which).

CDR3 nucleotides: TGTGCCAGCAGTTACTCGGCTTACTTAGCGGGAGGCGGATTGGGGACAGATACGCAGTATTTT. Translated, it gives CASSYSAYLAGGGLGTDTQYF. The J gene is TRBJ2-3, the V gene TRBV6-2 or TRBV6-3; 10 bases fit TRBD2. Germline assignment: CDR1 MNHEY and CDR2 SVGEGT. The CDR3 consists of 21 residues. The V gene end was trimmed by 0 bases and the J gene end by 3 bases; junction bases not matched to a gene: 18.